These 5 T cell receptor beta chains originate from one sample sequenced in a study of naive and memory T cell subsets. Amplification of ligated cDNA took four PCR rounds with SP2 and nested alpha and beta constant primers. One entry per CDR3 protein, called by TCRdb with MiXCR from the 5' RACE reads. Of about 62,000 distinct CDR3 sequences listed, 8% are singletons. TCR cDNA received a 3' ligated oligonucleotide that carried a UMI. These receptors were collected from a female donor in good health.

This clonotype occurred a few times. The rearrangement links TRBV4-1 to TRBJ2-5; 7 bases are a match to TRBD2. Trimming at V came to 0 bases and at J to 7 bases, leaving 11 bases not matched to a gene. CDR1 is MGHRA, CDR2 YSYEKL, per germline. This CDR3 is 16 amino acids long. The DNA for the CDR3 is TGCGCCAGCAGCCAAGATCCGTCTGGAGGGAGGGTGACCCAGTACTTC. Residues: CASSQDPSGGRVTQYF.

The chain joins TRBV4-2 to TRBJ2-2, with D unclear. The V end was cut by 5 bases, the J end by 4 bases, with 8 bases between. Per germline, CDR1 LGHNA and CDR2 YNFKEQ. CDR3 length equals 13 residues. CDR3: CASSKSSTGELFF. The CDR3 DNA sequence: TGTGCCAGCAGCAAGTCCTCCACCGGGGAGCTGTTTTTT.

The chain employs TRBV7-9 and TRBJ1-5, with D possibly TRBD1 on 6 matching bases. The V and J ends lost 3 bases and 0 bases respectively, with 12 bases between them. Germline CDR1 is SEHNR and CDR2 is FQNEAQ (reference sequence). The CDR3 spans 16 residues. The CDR3 sequence: CASSFGQPYSNQPQHF. CDR3 in DNA: TGTGCCAGCAGCTTTGGACAGCCGTATAGCAATCAGCCCCAGCATTTT.

The chain recombines TRBV11-3 with TRBJ1-1; tentative D call: TRBD1 (5 bases). V was clipped by 2 bases and J by 1 base, with 14 bases between them. This CDR3 contains 16 residues. Germline V CDR1 and CDR2: SGHNT, YENEEA. CDR3 in DNA: TGTGCCAGCAGCTTACAGCCAGGGATGGCGAACACTGAAGCTTTCTTT. As protein: CASSLQPGMANTEAFF. Drawing the rest from reference TRBV11-3 and TRBJ1-1, the complete variable domain is EAGVVQSPRYKIIEKKQPVAFWCNPISGHNTLYWYLQNLGQGPELLIRYENEEAVDDSQLPKDRFSAERLKGVDSTLKIQPAELGDSAVYLCASSLQPGMANTEAFFGQGTRLTVV.

The sample holds many counts of this clonotype. V gene TRBV19 combines with J gene TRBJ1-1; D is perhaps TRBD1 (5 bases). CDR1 and CDR2 (germline): LNHDA, SQIVND (reference sequence). V dropped 8 bases and J dropped 4 bases, with 17 bases sitting between them. The CDR3 runs to 14 residues. The CDR3 is CASYFRQGVTEAFF. The CDR3 nucleotides read TGTGCCAGTTACTTCCGGCAGGGAGTCACTGAAGCTTTCTTT.